Detailed here is one T cell receptor (beta chain). In the authors' workflow: Reference gene primer amplification gave estimated nucleated cell counts. Clones were read by immunoSEQ multiplex PCR, and TCRdb kept only the in-frame ones, dropping some. Clone size and the V and J calls come from that table; the DNA yielded D and trimming. The repertoire consists of 100,000 or so clones, with approximately 90% occurring once and the leading ten covering 3.9%. Trimming stripped 3 bases from V and 4 bases from J, with 20 bases between. Germline assignment: CDR1 SGDLS and CDR2 YYNGEE. This CDR3 has 17 amino acids. These data come from a study of blood T cell repertoires in COVID-19. Study overall: Acute-phase and convalescent COVID-19 samples originated in the United States, Italy and Spain. T cells, B-cell-depleted T cells, or PBMCs provided the cDNA or gDNA that served as material.

The rearrangement joins TRBV9 to TRBJ1-5; D is perhaps TRBD1 (6 bases). The sequence was collected from a woman aged 50 to 65 in a cohort sampled during active COVID-19. Sequenced: peripheral blood. For the CDR3, the DNA is TGTGCCAGCAGCGGCTCCGGGACACCCGACCCTAATCAGCCCCAGCATTTT. This sequence encodes CASSGSGTPDPNQPQHF.